What follows are 25 T cell receptor beta chains derived from one specimen sequenced in a study of CXCR3-negative and CXCR3-positive naive CD8 T cells. Libraries were UMI-labeled 5' RACE TRB cDNA. TCRdb re-called the 5' RACE reads; every CDR3 protein appears as one record, without DNA. The sample includes 5,100 or so distinct CDR3 sequences. Their target antigens are unknown. Study results and limitations: In CXCR3-positive naive cells, the TRB CDR3s were more hydrophobic than in CXCR3-negative naive cells.

Sequences were obtained from naive CXCR3+ CD8+ T cells from blood. Subset: CD45RO-CCR7+CD27+CD95- naive CD8+ T cells expressing CXCR3 (TNR3+). The receptors were gathered from a human donor in good health. Some clones in this sample may be carry-over from other donors' samples.

By frequency, this clonotype registers medium-sized. The chain combines TRBV29-1 with TRBJ2-7; with no DNA, the TCRdb D assignment of TRBD1 cannot be verified. This CDR3 is 12 amino acids long. Germline assignment: CDR1 SQVTM and CDR2 ANQGSEA. CDR3 sequence reads: CSVAGEEYEQYF.

This clonotype is called medium-sized based on its frequency. This chain uses TRBV24-1 with TRBJ1-2. This CDR3 comprises 17 residues. Germline lookup yields CDR1 KGHDR and CDR2 SFDVKD. CDR3 residues: CATSDFSAGLDHYGYTF.

This clonotype shows up as medium-sized by frequency. The chain has TRBV29-1 and TRBJ2-7; TCRdb names TRBD2, which stays unverified in the absence of DNA. The CDR3 has 13 amino acids. The germline gives CDR1 SQVTM, CDR2 ANQGSEA. The CDR3 sequence is CSVGSGDSYEQYF.

This chain joins TRBV29-1 and TRBJ2-4; TCRdb indicates TRBD1, and absent DNA this call remains unverified. CDR1 is SQVTM and CDR2 is ANQGSEA in the germline V gene. The CDR3 length is 15 residues. CDR3 loop: CSVEDGAGSKNIQYF.

V is TRBV20-1 and J is TRBJ1-2. CDR1 and CDR2 (germline): DFQATT, SNEGSKA (reference sequence). The length of the CDR3 is 14 residues. This chain's CDR3 is CSASPDILAGGYTF.

This chain links TRBV19 with TRBJ2-1; the TRBD2 assignment by TCRdb is unverifiable without DNA. The CDR3 is 14 amino acids. Germline V CDR1 and CDR2: LNHDA, SQIVND (reference sequence). The CDR3 spells CASSIVSGYNEQFF.

The gene calls are TRBV12-3 or TRBV12-4 and TRBJ1-2; there is no DNA to check the TCRdb D call of TRBD1. The CDR3 totals 13 residues. The CDR3 is CAIRGGRNYGYTF.

Frequency places this clonotype as large. The V call is TRBV7-9, the J call TRBJ1-1; TCRdb designates TRBD1, a call that cannot be tested without DNA. The CDR3 spans 14 residues. In germline, CDR1 is SEHNR, CDR2 FQNEAQ (reference sequence). CDR3 amino acids: CASSPGAGYTEAFF.

This clonotype is deemed medium-sized by its frequency. The chain recombines TRBV20-1 with TRBJ2-5; TCRdb returns TRBD2, unconfirmable since there is no DNA. The germline V gene encodes CDR1 DFQATT and CDR2 SNEGSKA (reference sequence). The CDR3 consists of 15 residues. The CDR3 reads CSARGLAGSLETQYF.

V gene TRBV16 combines with J gene TRBJ1-1. The CDR3 totals 14 residues. Looked up from germline, CDR1 is KGHSY and CDR2 is FQNENV. The CDR3 region is CASSQYQENTEAFF.

This clonotype is medium-sized by frequency. V usage is TRBV29-1 and J usage is TRBJ1-4. Germline-derived CDR1 and CDR2 are SQVTM and ANQGSEA. The CDR3 has 15 residues. This CDR3 reads CSVELPFQADEKLFF. Full variable domain (missing parts from reference TRBV29-1 and TRBJ1-4): SAVISQKPSRDICQRGTSLTIQCQVDSQVTMMFWYRQQPGQSLTLIATANQGSEATYESGFVIDKFPISRPNLTFSTLTVSNMSPEDSSIYLCSVELPFQADEKLFFGSGTQLSVL.

This rearrangement joins TRBV6-5 to TRBJ1-1. The CDR3 totals 11 residues. Germline-derived CDR1 and CDR2 are MNHEY and SVGAGI. CDR3 amino acids: CASVMGIEAFF.

This clonotype registers large by frequency. V is TRBV9 and J is TRBJ2-3; lacking DNA, the TRBD2 call made by TCRdb goes unchecked. The CDR3 length is 13 residues. Per the germline V gene, CDR1 is SGDLS and CDR2 is YYNGEE. The CDR3 spells CASSVNLPDTQYF.

The rearrangement uses TRBV6-6 and TRBJ2-2. The length of the CDR3 is 13 residues. Germline-derived CDR1 and CDR2 are MNHNY and SVGAGI (reference sequence). The CDR3 loop is CASSYSNTGELFF.

This clonotype is medium-sized by frequency. The chain joins TRBV7-8 to TRBJ1-1. There are 13 residues in the CDR3. The V gene's germline CDR1 is SGHVS and CDR2 FQNEAQ. The CDR3 loop is CASKSSLNTEAFF.

This clonotype registers medium-sized by frequency. The V gene is TRBV5-1, the J gene TRBJ2-3; TCRdb's assignment of TRBD1 cannot be checked, as there is no DNA. The CDR3 has 16 amino acids. Germline assignment: CDR1 SGHRS and CDR2 YFSETQ. The CDR3 loop is CASSPRGAGGPDTQYF.

This chain connects TRBV7-9 to TRBJ2-1. Looked up from germline, CDR1 is SEHNR and CDR2 is FQNEAQ (reference sequence). The CDR3 contains 11 residues. CDR3 protein: CASSATGEQFF. Full variable domain (outside the CDR3, taken from reference TRBV7-9 and TRBJ2-1): DTGVSQNPRHKITKRGQNVTFRCDPISEHNRLYWYRQTLGQGPEFLTYFQNEAQLEKSRLLSDRFSAERPKGSFSTLEIQRTEQGDSAMYLCASSATGEQFFGPGTRLTVL.

This chain joins TRBV6-5 and TRBJ2-2; TCRdb designates TRBD2, a call that cannot be tested without DNA. The germline CDR1 and CDR2 sequences are MNHEY and SVGAGI. This CDR3 comprises 14 residues. The CDR3 spells CASSPPRGPGELFF.

The chain is built from TRBV29-1 and TRBJ2-7; TCRdb indicates TRBD2, and absent DNA this call remains unverified. The CDR3 is 13 amino acids. Germline V gives CDR1 SQVTM, CDR2 ANQGSEA. CDR3 region: CSVEIGAQYEQYF.

Its frequency marks this clonotype as medium-sized. CDR3 sequence reads: CASSRGQGTYEQYF. The V call is TRBV2, the J call TRBJ2-7; TCRdb's D call, TRBD1, is unchecked because there is no DNA. The CDR3 has 14 residues. CDR1 is SNHLY, CDR2 FYNNEI, per germline.

The chain carries TRBV12-3 or TRBV12-4 and TRBJ1-4; TCRdb's D call of TRBD1 is untestable without DNA. The CDR3 spans 15 residues. This CDR3 reads CASSLVGQGYEKLFF.

This clonotype shows up as large by frequency. The chain couples TRBV9 to TRBJ1-1. This CDR3 has 13 amino acids. Germline CDR1 is SGDLS and CDR2 is YYNGEE. CDR3 region: CASSGRPNTEAFF.

The genes are TRBV12-3 or TRBV12-4 and TRBJ2-1; there is no DNA to check the TCRdb D call of TRBD1. This CDR3 has 12 amino acids. The CDR3 reads CASRDRPGEQFF.

By frequency, this clonotype is medium-sized. The rearrangement joins TRBV7-3 to TRBJ2-1; lacking DNA, the TRBD2 call made by TCRdb goes unchecked. The CDR3 contains 15 residues. Per germline, CDR1 SGHTA and CDR2 FQGTGA. CDR3 protein: CASSFVGSTYNEQFF.

The chain combines TRBV11-3 with TRBJ1-5. The CDR3 contains 15 residues. Germline V lookup: CDR1 SGHNT, CDR2 YENEEA. CDR3 sequence reads: CATSLSPGRNQPQHF.